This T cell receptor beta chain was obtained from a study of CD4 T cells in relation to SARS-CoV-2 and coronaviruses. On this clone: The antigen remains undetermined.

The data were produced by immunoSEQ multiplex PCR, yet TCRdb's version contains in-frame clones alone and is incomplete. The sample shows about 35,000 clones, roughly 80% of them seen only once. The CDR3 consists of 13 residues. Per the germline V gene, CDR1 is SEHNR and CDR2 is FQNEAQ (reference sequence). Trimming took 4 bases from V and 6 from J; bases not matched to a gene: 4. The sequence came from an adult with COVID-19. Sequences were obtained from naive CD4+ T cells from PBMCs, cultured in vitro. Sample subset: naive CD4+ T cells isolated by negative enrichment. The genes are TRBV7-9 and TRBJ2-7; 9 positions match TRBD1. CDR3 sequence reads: CASSWDRVAEQYF. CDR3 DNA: TGTGCCAGCAGCTGGGACAGGGTCGCCGAGCAGTACTTC.